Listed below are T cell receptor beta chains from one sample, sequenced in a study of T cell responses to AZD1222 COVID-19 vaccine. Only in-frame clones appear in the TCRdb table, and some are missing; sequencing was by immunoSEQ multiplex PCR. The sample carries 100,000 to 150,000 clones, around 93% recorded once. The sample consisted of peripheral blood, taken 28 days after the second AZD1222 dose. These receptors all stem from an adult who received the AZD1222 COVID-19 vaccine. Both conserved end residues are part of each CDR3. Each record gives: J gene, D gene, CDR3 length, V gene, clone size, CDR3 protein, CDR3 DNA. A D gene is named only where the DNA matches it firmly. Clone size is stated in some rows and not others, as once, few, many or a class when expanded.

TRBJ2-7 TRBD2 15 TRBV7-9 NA CASSDTSGRAGEQYF TGTGCCAGCAGCGATACTAGCGGGAGGGCCGGGGAGCAGTACTTC
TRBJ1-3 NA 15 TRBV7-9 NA CASRHPGIIGNTIYF TGTGCCAGCAGACACCCAGGGATTATCGGAAACACCATATATTTT
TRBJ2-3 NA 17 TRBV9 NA CASSVYALALSTDTQYF TGTGCCAGCAGCGTATACGCTTTGGCCCTGAGCACAGATACGCAGTATTTT
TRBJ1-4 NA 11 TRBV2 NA CASMRIEKLFF TGTGCCAGCATGCGGATCGAAAAACTGTTTTTT
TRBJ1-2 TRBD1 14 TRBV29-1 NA CSVQDRGKNYGYTF TGCAGCGTTCAAGACAGGGGGAAGAACTATGGCTACACCTTC
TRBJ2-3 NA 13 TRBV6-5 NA CASSFYSTDTQYF TGTGCCAGCAGTTTTTATAGCACAGATACGCAGTATTTT
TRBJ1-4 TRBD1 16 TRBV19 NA CASSTPGQGWKEKLFF TGTGCCAGTAGTACCCCGGGACAGGGTTGGAAGGAAAAACTGTTTTTT
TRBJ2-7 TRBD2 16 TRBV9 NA CASSVDIAGGGYEQYF TGTGCCAGCAGCGTAGATATAGCGGGGGGCGGCTACGAGCAGTACTTC
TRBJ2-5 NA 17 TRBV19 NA CASSLLEGGLTQETQYF TGTGCCAGTAGTTTACTCGAGGGGGGCTTAACCCAAGAGACCCAGTACTTC
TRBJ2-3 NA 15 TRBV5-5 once CASSLVYSGTDTQYF TGTGCCAGCAGCTTGGTGTACAGCGGCACAGATACGCAGTATTTT
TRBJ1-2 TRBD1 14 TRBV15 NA CATSADRGLYGYTF TGTGCCACCAGCGCTGACAGGGGGTTGTATGGCTACACCTTC
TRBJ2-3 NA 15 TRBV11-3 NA CASSLDPAHTDTQYF TGTGCCAGCAGCCTCGATCCGGCGCACACAGATACGCAGTATTTT
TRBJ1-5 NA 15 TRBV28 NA CASSLQGASNQPQHF TGTGCCAGCAGTTTACAGGGCGCGAGCAATCAGCCCCAGCATTTT
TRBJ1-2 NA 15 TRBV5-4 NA CASSVTNRMIYGYTF TGTGCCAGCAGCGTCACCAACAGGATGATCTATGGCTACACCTTC
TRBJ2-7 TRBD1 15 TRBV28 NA CASTPSRQGVHEQYF TGTGCCAGCACCCCCTCGAGACAGGGAGTCCACGAGCAGTACTTC
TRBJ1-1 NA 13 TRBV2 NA CASSGEQGTEAFF TGTGCCAGCAGCGGCGAACAGGGAACTGAAGCTTTCTTT
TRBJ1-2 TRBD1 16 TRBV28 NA CASRGNPGQGGNGYTF TGTGCCAGCAGAGGAAACCCGGGACAGGGGGGGAATGGCTACACCTTC
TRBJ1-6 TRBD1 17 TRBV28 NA CASSRGTGSSYNSPLHF TGTGCCAGCAGCCGCGGGACAGGGAGCTCCTATAATTCACCCCTCCACTTT
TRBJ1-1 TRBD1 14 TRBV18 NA CASSPGTAYTEAFF TGTGCCAGCTCACCAGGGACAGCCTACACTGAAGCTTTCTTT
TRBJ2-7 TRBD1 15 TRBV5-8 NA CASSPFPGQGPLQYF TGTGCCAGCAGCCCTTTTCCGGGACAGGGACCGCTCCAGTACTTC
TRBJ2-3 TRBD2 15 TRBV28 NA CASSFRGGSTDTQYF TGTGCCAGCAGTTTCCGGGGAGGGAGCACAGATACGCAGTATTTT
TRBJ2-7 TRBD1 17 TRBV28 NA CASSLFGGQGAPYEQYF TGTGCCAGCAGTTTATTCGGGGGACAGGGGGCACCCTACGAGCAGTACTTC
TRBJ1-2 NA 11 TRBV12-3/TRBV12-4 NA CASTHSFGYTF TGTGCCAGCACCCACAGCTTTGGCTACACCTTC
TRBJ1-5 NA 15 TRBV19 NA CATTRTVVSNQPQHF TGTGCCACTACCAGGACAGTAGTGAGCAATCAGCCCCAGCATTTT
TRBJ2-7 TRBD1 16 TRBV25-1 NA CASRDEKQGALAEQYF TGTGCCAGCAGAGACGAGAAACAGGGGGCGTTGGCCGAGCAGTACTTC
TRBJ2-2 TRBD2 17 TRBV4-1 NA CASSQGFAGVNTGELFF TGCGCCAGCAGCCAAGGGTTCGCGGGAGTAAACACCGGGGAGCTGTTTTTT
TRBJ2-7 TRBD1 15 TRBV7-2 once CASSLETGGIYEQYF TGTGCCAGCAGCTTAGAGACAGGGGGCATCTACGAGCAGTACTTC
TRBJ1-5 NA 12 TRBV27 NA CASSSNNQPQHF TGTGCCAGCAGTTCAAATAATCAGCCCCAGCATTTT
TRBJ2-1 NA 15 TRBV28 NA CASRATGTQYNEQFF TGTGCCAGCAGGGCTACAGGGACGCAGTACAATGAGCAGTTCTTC
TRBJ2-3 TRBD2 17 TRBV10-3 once CAISDSGQRGSTDTQYF TGTGCCATCAGTGATAGCGGGCAGCGGGGTAGCACAGATACGCAGTATTTT
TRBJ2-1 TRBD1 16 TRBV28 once CASSPLGQGRYNEQFF TGTGCCAGCAGTCCACTCGGACAGGGGAGGTACAATGAGCAGTTCTTC
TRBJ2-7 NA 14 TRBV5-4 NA CASSSPRRDYEQYF TGTGCCAGCAGCTCGCCGAGGAGGGACTACGAGCAGTACTTC
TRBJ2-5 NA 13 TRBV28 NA CASSPRGEETQYF TGTGCCAGCAGCCCCAGGGGTGAAGAGACCCAGTACTTC
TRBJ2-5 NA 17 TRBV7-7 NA CASSLAVSRGARETQYF TGTGCTAGCAGCCTAGCGGTGTCACGGGGGGCGAGGGAGACCCAGTACTTC